What follows is one T cell receptor (beta chain) and its context. Its antigen remains unidentified. Produced via immunoSEQ multiplex PCR; TCRdb's table is partial and in-frame only. The sample includes 600,000 or so clones, roughly 98% seen only once; the top ten take 0.3%. Naive CD8 populations comprised CD45RO-negative cells positively selected for CCR7, excluding terminally differentiated effector memory CD45RA+ cells. Adult donors, all healthy and HIV-negative, had no recent acute infections or vaccinations. Germline CDR1 is MGHRA and CDR2 is YSYEKL. V was shortened by 0 bases and J by 2 bases, with 5 bases between the two germline ends. There are 14 residues in the CDR3. This entry comes from a study of shared clonotypes between healthy human individuals. Whole-study context: The study used three CD4 naive, three CD4 memory, two CD8 naive and one CD8 memory plate per donor. Overall study results and limits: Generally, naive subsets (rather than memory subsets) showed larger estimated richness.

The genes are TRBV4-1 and TRBJ2-1; the D is unclear. Sequences were obtained from naive CD8+ T cells sorted from blood. The clonotype was recovered from a man aged 25-45 years in good health. The CDR3 coding sequence is TGCGCCAGCAGCCAAGATCGAGCCTACAATGAGCAGTTCTTC. Translated, it gives CASSQDRAYNEQFF.